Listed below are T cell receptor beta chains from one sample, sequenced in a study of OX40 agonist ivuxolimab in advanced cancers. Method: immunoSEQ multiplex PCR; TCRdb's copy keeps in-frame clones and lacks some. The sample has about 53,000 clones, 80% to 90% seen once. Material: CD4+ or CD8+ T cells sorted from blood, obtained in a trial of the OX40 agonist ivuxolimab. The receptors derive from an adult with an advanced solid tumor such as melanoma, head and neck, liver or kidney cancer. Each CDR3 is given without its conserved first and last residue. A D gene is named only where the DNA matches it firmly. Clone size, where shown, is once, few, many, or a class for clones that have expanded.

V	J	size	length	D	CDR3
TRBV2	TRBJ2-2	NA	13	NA	ASSGRGPGTGELF
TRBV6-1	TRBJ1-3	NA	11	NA	ASSLSSGNTIY
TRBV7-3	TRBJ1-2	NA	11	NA	ASSLDANYGYT
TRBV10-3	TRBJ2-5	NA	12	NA	AIRGQHQQETQY
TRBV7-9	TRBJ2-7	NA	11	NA	ASSRGYSYEQY
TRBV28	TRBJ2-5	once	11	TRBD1	ASRPTGVETQY
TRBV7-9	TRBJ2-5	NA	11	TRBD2	ASSEGRERPQY
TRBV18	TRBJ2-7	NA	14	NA	ASSPPVQGYTHEQY
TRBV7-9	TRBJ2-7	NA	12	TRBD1	ASSSQGAPNEQY
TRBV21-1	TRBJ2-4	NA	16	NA	ASSRPNPTGEAKNIQY
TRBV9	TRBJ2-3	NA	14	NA	ASSPLGGILTDTQY
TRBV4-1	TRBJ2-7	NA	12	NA	ASSQGGWRSEQY
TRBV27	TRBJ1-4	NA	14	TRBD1	ASSPTRGGLGEKLF
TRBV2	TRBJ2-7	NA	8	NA	ASRIAEQY
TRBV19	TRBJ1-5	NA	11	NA	ASSEGVNQPQH
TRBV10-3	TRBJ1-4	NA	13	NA	AISDRGGGNEKLF
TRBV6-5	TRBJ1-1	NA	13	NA	ASSPETSWGTEAF
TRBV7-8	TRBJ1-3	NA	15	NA	ASSLAPQTDSGNTIY
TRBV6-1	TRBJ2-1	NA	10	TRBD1	ASETGFNEQF
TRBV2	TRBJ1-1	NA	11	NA	ASKVYLDTEAF
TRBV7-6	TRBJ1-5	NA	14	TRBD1	ASSPGQGISNQPQH
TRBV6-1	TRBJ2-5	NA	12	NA	ASSRVEGEETQY
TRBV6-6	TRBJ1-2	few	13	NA	ASSPTRAFTQGYT
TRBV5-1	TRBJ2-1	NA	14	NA	ASSLVPGGDYNEQF
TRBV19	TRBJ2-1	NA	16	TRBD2	ASSMGLAGGATYNEQF
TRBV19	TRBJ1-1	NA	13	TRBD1	ASSPGTGGRTEAF
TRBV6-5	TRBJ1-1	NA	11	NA	ASSEQVNTEAF
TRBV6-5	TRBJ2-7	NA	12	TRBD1	ASSYERQGHEQY
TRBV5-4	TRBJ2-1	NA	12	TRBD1	ASSRQGAQHEQF
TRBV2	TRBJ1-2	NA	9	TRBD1	ASRHRGGYT
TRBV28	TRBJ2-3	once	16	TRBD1	ASSLPRVRQGVADTQY
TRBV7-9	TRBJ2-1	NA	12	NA	ASSPVPHLGRQF
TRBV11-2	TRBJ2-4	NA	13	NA	ASSSWKGSKNIQY
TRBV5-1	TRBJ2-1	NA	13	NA	ASSDRLGGDNEQF
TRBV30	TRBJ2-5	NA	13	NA	AWTRGGIYQETQY
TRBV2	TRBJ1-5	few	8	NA	ASGEGTQH
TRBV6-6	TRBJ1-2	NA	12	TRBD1	ASSRDRGYYGYT
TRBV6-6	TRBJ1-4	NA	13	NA	ASSYSGEGSEKLF
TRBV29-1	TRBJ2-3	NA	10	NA	SVVKGADTQY
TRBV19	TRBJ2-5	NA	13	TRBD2	ASSRRGTSEETQY
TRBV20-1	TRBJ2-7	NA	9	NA	SATPGYEQY
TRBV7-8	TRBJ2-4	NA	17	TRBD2	ASSLRLAGGPVAKNIQY
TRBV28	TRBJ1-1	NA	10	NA	ASSSGTPEAF
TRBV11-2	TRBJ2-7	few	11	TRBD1	ASSRDRAREQY
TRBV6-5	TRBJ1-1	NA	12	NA	ASSYRGTNTEAF
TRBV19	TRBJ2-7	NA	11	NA	ASSISRAYEQY
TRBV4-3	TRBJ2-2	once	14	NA	ASSPLGRENTGELF
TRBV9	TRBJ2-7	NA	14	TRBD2	ASSADLAGASYEQY
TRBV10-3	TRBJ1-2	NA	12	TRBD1	AIRGTGGVGGYT
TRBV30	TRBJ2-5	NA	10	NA	ACSTSVETQY
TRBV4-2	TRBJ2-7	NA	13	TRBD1	ASSPTGTGTYEQY
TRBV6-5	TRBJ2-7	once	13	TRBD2	ASSSSGVSSYEQY
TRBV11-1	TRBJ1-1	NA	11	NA	ASSLGANTGAF